This passage covers 31 T cell receptor beta chains from one sample sequenced in a study of cytomegalovirus exposure and HLA in healthy donors (dated 2017 in TCRdb). The library was produced with the immunoSEQ multiplex PCR assay. TCRdb took this table from immuneACCESS and kept in-frame rearrangements with V and J called. Such tables lack part of the clones; where checked against another copy, unresolved V genes explain under half of the gap, and the rest is unexplained. The sample data list 240,000 or so clones, and roughly 86% of these were observed just once. The ten top clones hold 0.95% to 1.5% of the sample. The sample comprised PBMCs. These receptors originate from a woman aged 25 to 39 in good health and CMV-seropositive.

This sequence joins TRBV28 and TRBJ2-3; a possible D gene is TRBD2 (5 bases). The CDR3 totals 10 residues. The V gene's germline CDR1 is MDHEN and CDR2 SYDVKM. Trimming shortened V by 8 bases and J by 5 bases, and 5 bases separated the two germline ends. CDR3 amino acids: CASAGDTQYF. As DNA, the CDR3 is TGTGCCAGCGCGGGAGATACGCAGTATTTT.

This chain joins TRBV19 and TRBJ2-7, with a possible D match to TRBD1 (6 bases). Between the trimmed V and J ends, which lost 6 bases and 4 bases, there was a span of 19 bases. Germline CDR1 LNHDA, CDR2 SQIVND (reference sequence). This CDR3 is 15 amino acids long. CDR3 in DNA: TGTGCCAGTAGCCTCGCGGACAGACCGAATTACGAGCAGTACTTC. This codes for CASSLADRPNYEQYF.

The chain uses TRBV28 and TRBJ2-2; weak D call: TRBD1 (5 bases). V was trimmed by 2 bases and J by 6 bases, leaving 10 bases between them. The CDR3 contains 14 residues. CDR1 and CDR2 (germline): MDHEN, SYDVKM. This CDR3 is CASSLAGFPGELFF. The CDR3 nucleotides are TGTGCCAGCAGTTTAGCAGGGTTCCCCGGGGAGCTGTTTTTT.

This clone was detected many times. The chain links TRBV18 to TRBJ1-1; 7 bases are a match to TRBD1. This CDR3 has 13 amino acids. Looked up from germline, CDR1 is KGHSH and CDR2 is LQKENI. Trimming cost V 8 bases and J 1 base; bases outside gene matches: 4. The CDR3 DNA is TGTGCCAGCAGTGGACAGGAGAACACTGAAGCTTTCTTT. Translating gives CASSGQENTEAFF.

This clone was detected ten times or more. The chain couples TRBV6-6 to TRBJ1-4; possible D gene TRBD1, 6 bases. Looked up from germline, CDR1 is MNHNY and CDR2 is SVGAGI (reference sequence). With 8 bases removed from V and 7 bases from J, the gap between germline ends came to 14 bases. The CDR3 is 13 residues long. The CDR3 DNA is TGTGCCAGCGGGGGCAGGTTCGGTGAAAAACTGTTTTTT. It yields the protein CASGGRFGEKLFF.

J is TRBJ2-7 and V is TRBV5-1, with D tentatively TRBD1 (6 bases). Trimming took 1 base from V and 5 from J, leaving 13 bases between them. CDR1 is SGHRS, CDR2 YFSETQ, per germline. This CDR3 contains 14 residues. DNA of the CDR3: TGCGCCAGCAGCTTGTATGCAGGGGTGGACGAGCAGTACTTC. Its translation is CASSLYAGVDEQYF.

The CDR3 nucleotides are TGCGCCAGCTCCCATAGCGGGAGGGGCACAGATACGCAGTATTTT. Protein sequence: CASSHSGRGTDTQYF. This chain links TRBV4-1 with TRBJ2-3, with 11 bases matching TRBD2. Germline V lookup: CDR1 MGHRA, CDR2 YSYEKL. This CDR3 comprises 15 residues. J gave up 1 base and V 8 bases, and 5 bases lay outside the gene matches.

The gene calls are TRBV10-3 and TRBJ2-1, with D unresolved. CDR1 is ENHRY, CDR2 SYGVKD, per germline. The CDR3 has 13 residues. Trimming took off 2 bases at V and 3 bases at J, with 5 bases between the two ends. CDR3 DNA sequence: TGTGCCATCAGTGAGGAGAACTACAATGAGCAGTTCTTC. Translated, it gives CAISEENYNEQFF.

The J gene is TRBJ2-1, the V gene TRBV13; 8 bases line up with TRBD1. CDR3 length: 16 residues. After removal of 0 bases from V and 2 bases from J, the junction contained 3 bases not matched to a gene. Germline CDR1 and CDR2: PRHDT and FYEKMQ (reference sequence). This CDR3 reads CASSLGGQVAYNEQFF. DNA of the CDR3: TGTGCCAGCAGCTTAGGGGGACAGGTGGCCTACAATGAGCAGTTCTTC.

This clone was found once. The genes are TRBV4-1 and TRBJ2-2, with TRBD2 identical over 11 bases. Germline V CDR1 and CDR2: MGHRA, YSYEKL. This CDR3 region has 15 residues. With V trimmed by 5 bases and J by 4 bases, 3 bases remained unmatched. The CDR3 nucleotides read TGCGCCAGCAGCGGGACTAGCGGCCCCACCGGGGAGCTGTTTTTT. Translated, it gives CASSGTSGPTGELFF.

The chain couples TRBV15 to TRBJ2-5; the D gene is possibly TRBD1 (6 bases). V lost 5 bases to trimming and J lost 3 bases, with 10 bases between them. Germline loops: CDR1 LNHNV, CDR2 YYDKDF (reference sequence). This CDR3 comprises 13 residues. The CDR3 spells CATSLDRKETQYF. The CDR3 bases are TGTGCCACCAGCCTGGACAGAAAAGAGACCCAGTACTTC.

V is TRBV4-2 and J is TRBJ1-2; the D gene is possibly TRBD1 (6 bases). Germline values: CDR1 LGHNA, CDR2 YNFKEQ. This CDR3 spans 16 amino acids. V was pared by 4 bases and J by 4 bases, with 19 bases between. CDR3 sequence (DNA): TGTGCCAGCAGCCCGGGACATCTCCAGTCGGCCTATGGCTACACCTTC. Translation: CASSPGHLQSAYGYTF.

The V call is TRBV19, the J call TRBJ2-3, with a tentative D call TRBD1 (6 bases). This CDR3 comprises 14 residues. Per germline, CDR1 LNHDA and CDR2 SQIVND (reference sequence). V lost 4 bases, J lost 1 base, and 9 bases lay in between. CDR3: CASSTDRGTDTQYF. The CDR3 DNA reads TGTGCCAGTAGTACGGACAGAGGCACAGATACGCAGTATTTT.

The sample holds one count of this clone. The V gene is TRBV7-9, the J gene TRBJ2-7, with 7 nucleotides matching TRBD2. The CDR3 contains 13 residues. CDR1 is SEHNR, CDR2 FQNEAQ, per germline (reference sequence). The V gene end was trimmed by 3 bases and the J gene end by 5 bases; junction bases not matched to a gene: 4. CDR3 nucleotide sequence: TGTGCCAGCAGCTTCAGGACTAGGGACGAGCAGTACTTC. Its protein product is CASSFRTRDEQYF.

V gene TRBV30 combines with J gene TRBJ1-5, with TRBD1 identical over 7 bases. This CDR3 spans 14 amino acids. Germline CDR1 is GTSNPN and CDR2 is SVGIG (reference sequence). V lost 3 bases and J lost 5; bases outside the gene matches: 7. As DNA, the CDR3 is TGTGCCTGGAGGGGGGACAGAGATGATCAGCCCCAGCATTTT. This translates into CAWRGDRDDQPQHF.

This clone was detected only a few times. The chain joins TRBV5-1 to TRBJ1-1; 10 nucleotides line up with TRBD1. Germline V gene lookup returns CDR1 SGHRS and CDR2 YFSETQ. The CDR3 consists of 14 residues. Trimming removed 4 bases from V and 5 bases from J; junction bases left unmatched: 5. CDR3 sequence: CASSPDRGGTEAFF. DNA for the CDR3: TGCGCCAGCAGCCCGGACAGGGGGGGAACTGAAGCTTTCTTT.

CDR3 residues: CASSSLQGVTEAFF. The CDR3 DNA reads TGCGCCAGCAGCTCTTTACAGGGGGTTACTGAAGCTTTCTTT. This chain uses TRBV5-1 with TRBJ1-1; TRBD1 matches 8 bases. The germline CDR1 and CDR2 sequences are SGHRS and YFSETQ. The CDR3 runs 14 residues. Trimming removed 3 bases from V and 5 bases from J; junction bases left unmatched: 6.

The rearrangement joins TRBV20-1 to TRBJ2-7; D remains ambiguous. V lost 6 bases and J lost 2, with 5 bases in between. The CDR3 runs to 10 residues. Germline values: CDR1 DFQATT, CDR2 SNEGSKA (reference sequence). The CDR3 is CSAGAYEQYF. In DNA form, the CDR3 reads TGCAGTGCAGGAGCCTACGAGCAGTACTTC.

This sequence joins TRBV5-4 and TRBJ2-7; maybe TRBD2 (6 bases). Germline-derived CDR1 and CDR2 are SGHNT and YYREEE (reference sequence). The CDR3 spans 15 residues. The V and J ends lost 2 bases and 7 bases respectively, with 19 bases between them. As DNA, the CDR3 is TGTGCCAGCAGCTTTCGGGAGTCCTCTACGGGGGAGCAGTACTTC. Its protein product is CASSFRESSTGEQYF.

The chain employs TRBV4-2 and TRBJ2-7, with 8 positions matching TRBD2. There are 15 residues in the CDR3. CDR1 and CDR2 from the germline V gene are LGHNA and YNFKEQ. The V gene end was trimmed by 5 bases and the J gene end by 0 bases; junction bases not matched to a gene: 6. CDR3 loop: CASSERLASSYEQYF. The CDR3 DNA follows: TGTGCCAGCAGCGAGCGACTAGCGTCCTCCTACGAGCAGTACTTC.

This clone has a handful of counts. The chain links TRBV4-1 to TRBJ2-7, with D maybe TRBD2 (5 bases). V gave up 5 bases and J gave up 0 bases, with 29 bases separating them. The CDR3 runs 20 residues. Germline values: CDR1 MGHRA, CDR2 YSYEKL. CDR3 residues: CASSTGIRLDLNVSSYEQYF. The CDR3 nucleotides are TGCGCCAGCAGCACGGGAATTCGGCTGGACCTGAATGTGAGCTCCTACGAGCAGTACTTC.

The count of this clone is one. The chain joins TRBV19 to TRBJ1-2; 9 nucleotides line up with TRBD1. This CDR3 spans 16 amino acids. Trimming removed 5 bases from V and 4 bases from J; junction bases left unmatched: 11. Germline V gene sequence: CDR1 LNHDA, CDR2 SQIVND (reference sequence). The CDR3 reads CASSSRTGTGTYGYTF. The CDR3 region has the DNA TGTGCCAGTAGTTCTCGAACCGGGACAGGGACCTATGGCTACACCTTC.

The J gene is TRBJ2-1, the V gene TRBV11-2, with no clear D. The CDR3 is 14 amino acids. Per the germline V gene, CDR1 is SGHAT and CDR2 is FQNNGV. Trimming shortened V by 4 bases and J by 12 bases, and 19 bases separated the two germline ends. The chain's CDR3 is CASSSTYMVLAQFF. CDR3 nucleotides: TGTGCCAGCAGCTCCACATACATGGTCTTAGCGCAGTTCTTC.

The chain employs TRBV2 and TRBJ2-2; tentative D call: TRBD2 (6 bases). Germline V CDR1 and CDR2: SNHLY, FYNNEI. V gave up 5 bases and J gave up 1 base, with 11 bases separating them. The CDR3 runs to 15 residues. As DNA, the CDR3 is TGTGCCAGCAGTTCTCGGGGGAAGAACACCGGGGAGCTGTTTTTT. Protein product: CASSSRGKNTGELFF. Together with reference TRBV2 and TRBJ2-2, the CDR3 gives the full variable domain: EPEVTQTPSHQVTQMGQEVILRCVPISNHLYFYWYRQILGQKVEFLVSFYNNEISEKSEIFDDQFSVERPDGSNFTLKIRSTKLEDSAMYFCASSSRGKNTGELFFGEGSRLTVL.

This clone has only one observation. The J gene is TRBJ2-1, the V gene TRBV2; possible D gene TRBD2, 6 bases. The CDR3 runs 15 residues. The V gene lost 2 bases and the J gene lost 10 bases, with 18 bases spanning the gap. Germline V CDR1 and CDR2: SNHLY, FYNNEI. CDR3 nucleotides: TGTGCCAGCAGTGAAACTGGTATGGGCGGGACCGAGCAGTTCTTC. It codes for CASSETGMGGTEQFF.

A single count supports this clone. V and J are TRBV7-8 and TRBJ2-7, with 10 bases identical to TRBD1. The CDR3 is made up of 17 amino acids. CDR1 and CDR2 (germline): SGHVS, FQNEAQ. V trimming: 2 bases; J trimming: 2 bases; junction bases outside the gene matches: 9. CDR3 protein: CASSLYGGTGATYEQYF. The CDR3 DNA reads TGTGCCAGCAGCTTATATGGGGGGACAGGGGCTACCTACGAGCAGTACTTC.

The V gene is TRBV19, the J gene TRBJ2-7, with 13 bases lining up with TRBD2. V gave up 1 base and J gave up 2 bases; unmatched junction bases: 8. From germline, CDR1 is LNHDA and CDR2 SQIVND (reference sequence). CDR3 length: 18 residues. For the CDR3, the DNA is TGTGCCAGTAGTATAGGGAAACGGACTAGCGGGAGAGCCTACGAGCAGTACTTC. It codes for CASSIGKRTSGRAYEQYF.

This chain joins TRBV28 and TRBJ1-5; 8 bases agree with TRBD1. There are 12 residues in the CDR3. Germline-derived CDR1 and CDR2 are MDHEN and SYDVKM. J gave up 7 bases and V 8 bases, and 4 bases lay outside the gene matches. The CDR3 reads CASQGAIQPQHF. CDR3 sequence (DNA): TGTGCCAGCCAGGGGGCCATCCAGCCCCAGCATTTT.

The V and J genes are TRBV19 and TRBJ2-7; weak D call: TRBD1 (5 bases). V was trimmed by 3 bases and J by 6 bases, leaving 15 bases between them. The CDR3 spans 14 residues. Germline loops: CDR1 LNHDA, CDR2 SQIVND (reference sequence). CDR3 amino acids: CASSIDSLSAEQYF. CDR3 in DNA: TGTGCCAGTAGTATTGACAGCCTCTCCGCCGAGCAGTACTTC. The variable domain in full, with the rest retrieved from reference TRBV19 and TRBJ2-7, is DGGITQSPKYLFRKEGQNVTLSCEQNLNHDAMYWYRQDPGQGLRLIYYSQIVNDFQKGDIAEGYSVSREKKESFPLTVTSAQKNPTAFYLCASSIDSLSAEQYFGPGTRLTVT.

As DNA, the CDR3 is TGCGCCAGCAGCTTTGTGGGGGCTGGAACTAATGAAAAACTGTTTTTT. Its translation is CASSFVGAGTNEKLFF. The gene calls are TRBV5-1 and TRBJ1-4; maybe TRBD1 (6 bases). The CDR3 is 16 residues long. V lost 2 bases and J lost 1, with 12 bases in between. Germline V gene lookup returns CDR1 SGHRS and CDR2 YFSETQ.

This chain uses TRBV29-1 with TRBJ1-1; the D gene is possibly TRBD1 (5 bases). V was pared by 2 bases and J by 3 bases, with 13 bases between. This CDR3 spans 14 amino acids. Germline-derived CDR1 and CDR2 are SQVTM and ANQGSEA. The CDR3 coding sequence is TGCAGCGTTGAACTTGGCAGGGAGGACACTGAAGCTTTCTTT. Translated, it gives CSVELGREDTEAFF.